This TCR beta chain was identified during a study of T cell responses to AZD1222 COVID-19 vaccine. Study-level information: Timing groups of about 4 and about 12 weeks for second doses were pooled. Study-level points and caveats: Donors in the cohort were predominantly white British and more often female, and clonal diversity was possibly underestimated.

Assay: immunoSEQ multiplex PCR; the TCRdb copy retains only in-frame clones and omits some. Seen here are 150,000 to 200,000 clones, approximately 93% observed once, and the top ten hold about 4%. After removal of 6 bases from V and 6 bases from J, the junction contained 4 bases not matched to a gene. Germline CDR1 and CDR2: MNHNY and SVGAGI (reference sequence). This CDR3 comprises 12 residues. Comments on this clone: Its antigen is not identified.

The sequence came from an adult in good health. Here the sequenced sample was peripheral blood, taken on day 0 of AZD1222 vaccination. V usage is TRBV6-6 and J usage is TRBJ2-7; 8 bases are shared with TRBD1. CDR3 loop: CASSPDRVEQYF. The CDR3 nucleotides are TGTGCCAGCAGCCCGGACAGGGTCGAGCAGTACTTC.